This T cell receptor beta chain was documented in a study of T cell clones after liver transplantation. Study in general: A pre-transplant mixed lymphocyte reaction with TCRbeta sequencing defined graft-donor-reactive clones followed in post-transplant blood. Whole-study findings and limits: In a couple of subjects, few donor cells limited the measurable donor-reactive repertoire.

Per germline, CDR1 SNHLY and CDR2 FYNNEI. The ends were cut back, 8 bases at V and 5 bases at J, with 13 bases in the middle. The CDR3 spans 13 residues. In its sample, this clone was seen once. The antigen is undetermined. Sequencing used immunoSEQ multiplex PCR; TCRdb keeps in-frame clones, though not all of them. This table holds 65,000 to 80,000 clones, about four fifths found once. This TCR came from a human donor who received a liver transplant. Material: CD4+ T cells from blood, obtained before liver transplant. J is TRBJ1-5 and V is TRBV2; tentatively, D is TRBD1 (6 bases). The CDR3 DNA reads TGTGCCAGCGGACAGCTCTCTTATCAGCCCCAGCATTTT. Protein: CASGQLSYQPQHF.